The 5 T cell receptor beta chains in this list originate from one sample, sequenced in a study of cytomegalovirus exposure and HLA in healthy donors. PCR amplification relied on 60 Vbeta primers (plus 13 Jbeta primers). Here immunoSEQ multiplex PCR was the method, and the copy in TCRdb shows in-frame clones only, minus some. Of 55,000 to 85,000 clones in the sample, roughly 66% were seen once. The sequenced sample consisted of PBMCs. Receptor source: a woman between 45 and 60 years old in good health and CMV-seronegative.

This chain joins TRBV30 and TRBJ2-1, with a weak D call TRBD1 (6 bases). CDR1 is GTSNPN and CDR2 is SVGIG in the germline V gene (reference sequence). V lost 5 bases and J 7 bases, leaving 12 bases between the germline ends. The CDR3 loop spans 12 amino acids. The CDR3 here is CAWGQFANEQFF. In DNA form, the CDR3 reads TGTGCCTGGGGACAGTTTGCGAATGAGCAGTTCTTC. The full variable domain, its missing parts supplied by reference TRBV30 and TRBJ2-1, is SQTIHQWPATLVQPVGSPLSLECTVEGTSNPNLYWYRQAAGRGLQLLFYSVGIGQISSEVPQNLSASRPQDRQFILSSKKLLLSDSGFYLCAWGQFANEQFFGPGTRLTVL.

CDR3 coding DNA: TGTGCCATCAGTGAGTATGTACAGGGGGCGCGAGGCTACACCTTC. It yields the protein CAISEYVQGARGYTF. The genes are TRBV10-3 and TRBJ1-2; 9 nucleotides align to TRBD1. CDR3 size: 15 residues. Germline V gives CDR1 ENHRY, CDR2 SYGVKD. Germline trimming cut 1 base from V and 8 bases from J; bases unmatched to any gene: 8.

The chain couples TRBV2 to TRBJ1-4; D is ambiguous. Germline V lookup: CDR1 SNHLY, CDR2 FYNNEI. The CDR3 is made up of 14 amino acids. Trimming removed 3 bases from V and 7 bases from J, with 12 bases in between. The CDR3: CASSEMIGLEKLFF. Here the CDR3 DNA reads TGTGCCAGCAGTGAGATGATAGGACTTGAAAAACTGTTTTTT.

This chain joins TRBV4-1 and TRBJ2-7, with 10 bases identical to TRBD2. In germline, CDR1 is MGHRA, CDR2 YSYEKL. The CDR3 loop spans 16 amino acids. V shed 0 bases and J 2 bases; nucleotides not matched to a gene: 4. CDR3 residues: CASSQDWTSGAYEQYF. Written as DNA, the CDR3 is TGCGCCAGCAGCCAAGATTGGACTAGCGGAGCCTACGAGCAGTACTTC.

The V and J genes are TRBV4-3 and TRBJ1-2; 8 bases line up with TRBD1. There are 14 residues in the CDR3. Germline loops: CDR1 LGHNA, CDR2 YSLEER. The V and J ends lost 3 bases and 7 bases, in that order; junction bases with no gene match: 7. In DNA, the CDR3 is TGCGCCAGCAGCCACAGGGGGCCTGGGGCTGGCTACACCTTC. Amino acid sequence: CASSHRGPGAGYTF.